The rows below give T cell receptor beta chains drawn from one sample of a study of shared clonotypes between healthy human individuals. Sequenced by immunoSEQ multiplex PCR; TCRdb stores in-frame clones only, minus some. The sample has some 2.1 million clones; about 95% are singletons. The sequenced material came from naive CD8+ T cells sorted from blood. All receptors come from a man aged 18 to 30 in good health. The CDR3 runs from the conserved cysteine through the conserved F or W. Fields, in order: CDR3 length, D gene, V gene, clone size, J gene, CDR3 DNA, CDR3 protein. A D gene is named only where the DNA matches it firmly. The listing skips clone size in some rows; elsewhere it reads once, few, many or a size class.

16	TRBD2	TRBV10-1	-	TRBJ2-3	TGCGCCAGCAGTGAGTTGCGTGGGAGGGACACAGATACGCAGTATTTT	CASSELRGRDTDTQYF
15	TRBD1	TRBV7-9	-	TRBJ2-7	TGTGCCAGCAGCTTAGTCGGGACAGGGGTACACGAGCAGTACTTC	CASSLVGTGVHEQYF
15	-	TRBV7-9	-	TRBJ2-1	TGTGCCAGCAGACGAGAAACAGACGGGATGGGTGAGCAGTTCTTC	CASRRETDGMGEQFF
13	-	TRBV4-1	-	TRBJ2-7	TGCGCCAGCAGCCAAGATAGTTCCTACGAGCAGTACTTC	CASSQDSSYEQYF
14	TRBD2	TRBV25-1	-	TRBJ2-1	TGTGCCAGCAGTGATCTAGCGGGGGACAATGAGCAGTTCTTC	CASSDLAGDNEQFF
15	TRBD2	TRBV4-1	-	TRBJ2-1	TGCGCCAGCAGCCAACAAGCGGGAAGTCCCGGGGAGCAGTTCTTC	CASSQQAGSPGEQFF
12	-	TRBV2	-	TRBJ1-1	TGTGCCAGCAGTGATGACAGCCTTGAAGCTTTCTTT	CASSDDSLEAFF
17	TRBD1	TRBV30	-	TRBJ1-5	TGTGCCTGGAGTAATGGGTACGGGACAGGGGGAAATCAGCCCCAGCATTTT	CAWSNGYGTGGNQPQHF
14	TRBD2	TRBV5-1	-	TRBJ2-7	TGCGCCAGCAGCGTCCGGGGAGGGGACTACGAGCAGTACTTC	CASSVRGGDYEQYF
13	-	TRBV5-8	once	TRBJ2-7	TGTGCCAGCAGCTTGCAGGGTAGCTACGAGCAGTACTTC	CASSLQGSYEQYF